These 26 T cell receptor beta chains share one sample of origin, sequenced in a study of early T cells in non-severe SARS-CoV-2 infection. Using its own MiXCR run on the 5' RACE reads, TCRdb lists one record per CDR3 protein. This repertoire shows roughly 64,000 distinct CDR3 sequences, 7% to 9.5% found once; its top ten account for around an eighth. Sample: whole blood, taken at baseline. These receptors were obtained from an adult who was a healthcare worker with PCR-confirmed SARS-CoV-2 infection or an uninfected control (not recorded which).

The chain carries TRBV6-5 and TRBJ2-2, with D unclear. Germline V gene data show CDR1 as MNHEY and CDR2 as SVGAGI. V lost 4 bases to trimming and J lost 6 bases, with 15 bases between them. The CDR3 length is 15 residues. CDR3 in DNA: TGTGCCAGCAGTTCAACACGCGGAGCCGCCGGGGAGCTGTTTTTT. The encoded protein is CASSSTRGAAGELFF.

This clonotype has just a few counts. The chain uses TRBV2 and TRBJ1-2; D gene uncertain. The CDR3 loop spans 15 amino acids. The V and J ends lost 5 bases and 3 bases respectively, with 16 bases between them. The germline V gene encodes CDR1 SNHLY and CDR2 FYNNEI. The CDR3 DNA is TGTGCCAGCAGTCCCTTCACACGGGCGGACTATGGCTACACCTTC. Translation gives CASSPFTRADYGYTF.

This clonotype was counted many times. The chain joins TRBV7-2 to TRBJ1-1; D remains unclear. Germline V gene sequence: CDR1 SGHTA, CDR2 FQGNSA. Trimming pared 5 bases from V and 8 bases from J, leaving 9 bases between. This CDR3 is 11 amino acids long. CDR3 sequence (DNA): TGTGCCAGCAGCCCCCGGGCCGAAGCTTTCTTT. Protein product: CASSPRAEAFF.

This clonotype was counted at least ten times. The chain employs TRBV18 and TRBJ1-2, with D tentatively TRBD1 (6 bases). Looked up from germline, CDR1 is KGHSH and CDR2 is LQKENI. The CDR3 covers 14 residues. Trimming removed 2 bases from V and 5 bases from J, with 12 bases in between. DNA for the CDR3: TGTGCCAGCTCACCATCCGCCAGGGGATATGGCTACACCTTC. This sequence encodes CASSPSARGYGYTF.

This clonotype was observed at least ten times. This rearrangement joins TRBV10-3 to TRBJ1-1, with TRBD1 matching over 8 bases. CDR3 length equals 15 residues. Germline V gives CDR1 ENHRY, CDR2 SYGVKD. J was trimmed by 6 bases and V by 3 bases; bases with no gene match: 9. The CDR3 DNA is TGTGCCATCAGTGACCGTGGACAGGGAGGATCTGAAGCTTTCTTT. Encoded protein: CAISDRGQGGSEAFF.

This rearrangement joins TRBV10-3 to TRBJ2-1, with 7 bases fitting TRBD2. Germline-derived CDR1 and CDR2 are ENHRY and SYGVKD. The CDR3 consists of 20 residues. V gave up 2 bases and J gave up 2 bases; unmatched junction bases: 18. The CDR3 spells CAISEPMGGRSTAAYNEQFF. The CDR3 coding sequence is TGTGCCATCAGTGAGCCGATGGGCGGGAGATCTACAGCCGCCTACAATGAGCAGTTCTTC.

This clonotype was seen only a few times. The rearrangement links TRBV12-3 or TRBV12-4 to TRBJ2-1; possible D gene TRBD1, 6 bases. V dropped 0 bases and J dropped 5 bases, with 14 bases sitting between them. This CDR3 contains 16 residues. The CDR3 spells CASSLARGGVNNEQFF. CDR3 DNA sequence: TGTGCCAGCAGTTTAGCGCGAGGGGGAGTCAACAATGAGCAGTTCTTC.

This clonotype has only a few counts. CDR3 amino acids: CASSPDFYGYTF. CDR3 nucleotides: TGTGCCAGCAGCCCAGATTTTTATGGCTACACCTTC. The rearrangement links TRBV5-6 to TRBJ1-2; D is uncertain. Germline V lookup: CDR1 SGHDT, CDR2 YYEEEE. Trimming cost V 4 bases and J 5 bases, with 9 bases left between them. This CDR3 is 12 amino acids long.

J is TRBJ1-5 and V is TRBV2; no definite D call. From germline, CDR1 is SNHLY and CDR2 FYNNEI. V was trimmed by 7 bases and J by 7 bases, leaving 17 bases between them. The length of the CDR3 is 14 residues. CDR3 amino acids: CASTMGYQAQPQHF. CDR3 sequence (DNA): TGTGCCAGCACCATGGGGTACCAAGCCCAGCCCCAGCATTTT.

This chain connects TRBV9 to TRBJ2-5; perhaps TRBD2 as D (7 bases). V was clipped by 3 bases and J by 5 bases, with 17 bases between them. The germline V gene has CDR1 SGDLS and CDR2 YYNGEE. This CDR3 has 15 residues. DNA for the CDR3: TGTGCCAGCAGCGCAGCTGGGGGGGCGCAGGAGACCCAGTACTTC. It encodes CASSAAGGAQETQYF.

This clonotype has a count of ten or more. V and J are TRBV18 and TRBJ1-1; no clear D. Germline CDR1 reads KGHSH; CDR2 reads LQKENI. The CDR3 covers 12 residues. Trimming stripped 3 bases from V and 3 bases from J, with 5 bases between. This chain's CDR3 is CASSPQHTEAFF. CDR3 in DNA: TGTGCCAGCTCACCCCAGCACACTGAAGCTTTCTTT. Full variable domain (rest looked up from reference TRBV18 and TRBJ1-1): NAGVMQNPRHLVRRRGQEARLRCSPMKGHSHVYWYRQLPEEGLKFMVYLQKENIIDESGMPKERFSAEFPKEGPSILRIQQVVRGDSAAYFCASSPQHTEAFFGQGTRLTVV.

The CDR3 loop is CASSSRQGIMDEQYF. The CDR3, as DNA: TGTGCCAGCAGCTCTAGACAGGGGATTATGGACGAGCAGTACTTC. The gene calls are TRBV11-2 and TRBJ2-7; 8 bases fit TRBD1. Germline lookup yields CDR1 SGHAT and CDR2 FQNNGV. This CDR3 is built from 15 residues. Germline trimming cut 4 bases from V and 5 bases from J; bases unmatched to any gene: 10.

This clonotype has just a few counts. The chain has TRBV11-2 and TRBJ1-6; no firm D call. The CDR3 contains 14 residues. Per the germline V gene, CDR1 is SGHAT and CDR2 is FQNNGV. V was cut by 1 base and J by 7 bases, with 8 bases left in between. CDR3 DNA: TGTGCCAGCAGCTTAGGACCTCTAAATTCACCCCTCCACTTT. Amino acids: CASSLGPLNSPLHF.

This clonotype was detected only a few times. The J gene is TRBJ2-1, the V gene TRBV19; 12 bases are a match to TRBD2. Per the germline V gene, CDR1 is LNHDA and CDR2 is SQIVND (reference sequence). Trimming cost V 5 bases and J 6 bases; bases outside gene matches: 5. The CDR3 has 15 residues. In DNA form, the CDR3 reads TGTGCCAGTAGTTCTTCTAGCGGGAGGGCCAATGAGCAGTTCTTC. Amino acids: CASSSSSGRANEQFF.

This clonotype was seen more than once but under ten times. The chain links TRBV7-3 to TRBJ2-2, with a possible D match to TRBD2 (5 bases). There are 16 residues in the CDR3. Trimming removed 6 bases from V and 4 bases from J, with 18 bases in between. Germline CDR1 is SGHTA and CDR2 is FQGTGA. The CDR3 DNA reads as TGTGCCAGCAGTCCCGGGGTGGCCCGGGGCACCGGGGAGCTGTTTTTT. It is translated as CASSPGVARGTGELFF. Looking up the rest from reference TRBV7-3 and TRBJ2-2 gives the full variable domain: GAGVSQTPSNKVTEKGKYVELRCDPISGHTALYWYRQSLGQGPEFLIYFQGTGAADDSGLPNDRFFAVRPEGSVSTLKIQRTERGDSAVYLCASSPGVARGTGELFFGEGSRLTVL.

This clonotype has a count of ten or more. V gene TRBV9 combines with J gene TRBJ1-1, with D unresolved. V lost 0 bases, J lost 2 bases, and 5 bases lay in between. The CDR3 sequence is 13 residues long. Germline V gives CDR1 SGDLS, CDR2 YYNGEE. The CDR3: CASSVALNTEAFF. CDR3 DNA sequence: TGTGCCAGCAGCGTAGCCTTAAACACTGAAGCTTTCTTT.

The sample holds many counts of this clonotype. This chain connects TRBV20-1 to TRBJ2-5, with 10 bases matching TRBD2. Germline CDR1 and CDR2: DFQATT and SNEGSKA (reference sequence). With V trimmed by 5 bases and J by 3 bases, 3 bases remained unmatched. The CDR3 is 13 residues long. CDR3 region: CSALSGREETQYF. CDR3 nucleotides: TGCAGTGCTCTAAGCGGGAGGGAAGAGACCCAGTACTTC.

This chain links TRBV9 with TRBJ2-7; D assignment may be TRBD1 or TRBD2 (5 bases each). V lost 0 bases and J lost 3, with 13 bases in between. Germline CDR1 reads SGDLS; CDR2 reads YYNGEE. The CDR3 totals 15 residues. The CDR3 region has the DNA TGTGCCAGCAGCGTAGAGGGGACCCACTACTACGAGCAGTACTTC. Translation gives CASSVEGTHYYEQYF.

This clonotype has only a few counts. The chain employs TRBV2 and TRBJ2-3, with TRBD2 matching over 8 bases. The CDR3 has 14 residues. Germline V gives CDR1 SNHLY, CDR2 FYNNEI. V dropped 6 bases and J dropped 6; count of bases not matched to a gene: 8. The CDR3 sequence: CASRSGGRADTQYF. CDR3 sequence (DNA): TGTGCCAGCAGGTCGGGGGGGAGAGCGGATACGCAGTATTTT.

This clonotype was picked up one time. A much larger clone sits a single nucleotide away, making a read error possible. The V and J genes are TRBV5-4 and TRBJ2-1, with D perhaps TRBD1 (6 bases). This CDR3 spans 13 amino acids. Germline values: CDR1 SGHNT, CDR2 YYREEE (reference sequence). This CDR3 is CVSSPTGTGEQFF. In nucleotides, the CDR3 is TGTGTCAGCAGCCCTACAGGGACGGGTGAGCAGTTCTTC.

This clonotype was counted a few times. The V and J genes are TRBV20-1 and TRBJ1-6; TRBD1 is a possible D gene (6 bases). V was shortened by 6 bases and J by 7 bases, with 16 bases between the two germline ends. In germline, CDR1 is DFQATT, CDR2 SNEGSKA (reference sequence). CDR3 length: 14 residues. CDR3 coding DNA: TGCAGTGCCAGTCGTGGGGACATCAATTCACCCCTCCACTTT. Its protein product is CSASRGDINSPLHF.

This clonotype was found many times. The J gene is TRBJ1-2, the V gene TRBV9, with 9 bases that match TRBD1. Trimming took 4 bases from V and 2 from J; bases not matched to a gene: 15. CDR3 length: 18 amino acids. The V gene's germline CDR1 is SGDLS and CDR2 YYNGEE. The CDR3 nucleotides are TGTGCCAGCAGCAACGGTCCGGGACAGGGTCGATCCAACTATGGCTACACCTTC. This translates into CASSNGPGQGRSNYGYTF.

This clonotype showed up just a few times. The CDR3 nucleotides read TGTGCCAGCAGCTCAGGACTAGCGGGTAACACAGATACGCAGTATTTT. Its translation is CASSSGLAGNTDTQYF. The chain combines TRBV7-2 with TRBJ2-3, with 11 bases that match TRBD2. The CDR3 extends over 16 amino acids. V lost 4 bases, J lost 2 bases, and 5 bases stayed unmatched. Germline assignment: CDR1 SGHTA and CDR2 FQGNSA.

The genes are TRBV12-5 and TRBJ2-2; the D gene is possibly TRBD1 (6 bases). Germline V CDR1 and CDR2: LGHNT, FRNRAP. This CDR3 contains 18 residues. Trimming stripped 7 bases from V and 0 bases from J, with 21 bases between. This chain's CDR3 is CASDPQGANNANTGELFF. The CDR3 region has the DNA TGTGCTAGTGACCCACAGGGAGCGAACAACGCGAACACCGGGGAGCTGTTTTTT.

This clonotype was seen ten or more times. The gene calls are TRBV30 and TRBJ2-7; D may match TRBD1 or TRBD2 (5 bases each). Per the germline V gene, CDR1 is GTSNPN and CDR2 is SVGIG (reference sequence). The CDR3 contains 12 residues. V gave up 4 bases and J gave up 6 bases, with 13 bases separating them. CDR3 nucleotides: TGTGCCTGGAACCCTGGGGACGGCGAGCAGTACTTC. Translating it yields CAWNPGDGEQYF.

The table lists this clonotype with a few counts. This chain links TRBV9 with TRBJ2-1, with D possibly being TRBD2 (7 bases). The CDR3 totals 13 residues. Germline V gene data show CDR1 as SGDLS and CDR2 as YYNGEE. The ends were cut back, 6 bases at V and 8 bases at J, with 15 bases in the middle. The CDR3 DNA follows: TGTGCCAGCAACAGCGGGACACAGGATGAGCAGTTCTTC. This codes for CASNSGTQDEQFF.